These 2 T cell receptor beta chains came from one sample sequenced in a study of Ad26.COV2.S vaccination and SARS-CoV-2 variants. Libraries were prepared by immunoSEQ multiplex PCR; TCRdb keeps only in-frame clonotypes and omits some of them. The table records some 480,000 clones, around nine tenths of them present only once. Treatment reported: around 19 received Ad26.COV2.S at low or high dose, single or two shots; a few received placebo; per-sample allocation not given. It was on day 63 after the first vaccine or placebo injection that samples were taken. This specimen was peripheral blood, taken in a trial of Ad26.COV2.S vaccine versus placebo. The receptors come from a person aged 18-65 years who received the Ad26.COV2.S COVID-19 vaccine or a placebo.

This chain links TRBV28 with TRBJ1-6; possibly TRBD1 for D (6 bases). This CDR3 contains 16 residues. CDR1 MDHEN and CDR2 SYDVKM come from the germline V gene. Trimming left V 5 bases short and J 5 bases short, with 16 bases between. CDR3 sequence: CASSPLQGQNNSPLHF. DNA for the CDR3: TGTGCCAGCAGTCCCCTCCAAGGACAGAATAATTCACCCCTCCACTTT.

The V call is TRBV2, the J call TRBJ1-1; tentative D call: TRBD1 (6 bases). Trimming took off 6 bases at V and 4 bases at J, with 12 bases between the two ends. This CDR3 spans 13 amino acids. Germline V gene lookup returns CDR1 SNHLY and CDR2 FYNNEI. The CDR3 bases are TGTGCCAGCAGAACAGGGTTGAGCACTGAAGCTTTCTTT. Protein sequence: CASRTGLSTEAFF.